A selection of T cell receptor beta chains follows, all from one sample in a study of CD8 T cells in Susac syndrome. TCRdb recomputed calls from the immunoSEQ multiplex PCR reads with MiXCR, one row per CDR3 protein. In the table there are hundreds of thousands of distinct CDR3 sequences, roughly 96% of which are singletons. Sequenced material: CD4+ T cells from PBMCs. These receptors were obtained from a human donor with multiple sclerosis. CDR3s include the opening cysteine and the closing phenylalanine or tryptophan. Fields, in order: D gene, clone size, V gene, J gene, CDR3 DNA, CDR3 protein. D genes are given only for firm matches. Expanded clones get a size class; other rows say once, few or many, or leave the size out.

NA	NA	TRBV20-1	TRBJ2-3	TGCAGTGCTAGAGTGGGGATCACAGATACGCAGTATTTT	CSARVGITDTQYF
NA	NA	TRBV20-1	TRBJ2-2	TGCAGTGCTTCTGACCCGAACACCGGGGAGCTGTTTTTT	CSASDPNTGELFF
NA	NA	TRBV3-1	TRBJ2-2	TGTGCCAGCAGCCGGGTAGGGGGGTCGAACACCGGGGAGCTGTTTTTT	CASSRVGGSNTGELFF
NA	NA	TRBV27	TRBJ2-2	TGTGCCAGCACTCTTGGGTCCTCCCCGGGAGGGGAGCTGTTTTTT	CASTLGSSPGGELFF
NA	NA	TRBV29-1	TRBJ1-1	TGCAGCGTTGATAGGGGTGCCACTGAAGCTTTCTTT	CSVDRGATEAFF
NA	few	TRBV5-4	TRBJ2-5	TGTGCCAGCAGCTTCGGAGGGGTCGAGACCCAGTACTTC	CASSFGGVETQYF
TRBD2	NA	TRBV6-5	TRBJ2-7	TGTGCCAGCAGGGCGGGAGAAGGCTACGAGCAGTACTTC	CASRAGEGYEQYF
NA	NA	TRBV5-1	TRBJ2-2	TGCGCCAGCCGAGGGGAAAGCACCGGGGAGCTGTTTTTT	CASRGESTGELFF
TRBD1	NA	TRBV2	TRBJ2-5	TGTGCCAGCAGCCGTCTCACAGGGGAGTTGGAGACCCAGTACTTC	CASSRLTGELETQYF
NA	NA	TRBV2	TRBJ1-1	TGTGCCAGCAAGGCCGATATGAACACTGAAGCTTTCTTT	CASKADMNTEAFF
NA	NA	TRBV12-3/TRBV12-4	TRBJ2-7	TGTGCCAGCAGTGAATCAGACTACCCTATCTACGAGCAGTACTTC	CASSESDYPIYEQYF
NA	NA	TRBV9	TRBJ1-1	TGTGCCCGCCCCCCGGAGGCGAACACTGAAGCTTTCTTT	CARPPEANTEAFF
NA	NA	TRBV12-3/TRBV12-4	TRBJ2-3	TGTGCCAGCAACGATCAGGGCACAGATACGCAGTATTTT	CASNDQGTDTQYF
TRBD2	NA	TRBV9	TRBJ2-1	TGTGCCAGCAGCGAACACGGGAGGACTAGCGGCCCCAATGAGCAGTTCTTC	CASSEHGRTSGPNEQFF
NA	NA	TRBV20-1	TRBJ2-7	TGCAGTGCCAGCTCTTTTTCCTACGAGCAGTACTTC	CSASSFSYEQYF
NA	NA	TRBV3-1	TRBJ1-1	TGTGCCAGCAGCCAAGTCCGGGGCACTGAAGCTTTCTTT	CASSQVRGTEAFF
TRBD1	NA	TRBV9	TRBJ2-7	TGTGCCAGCACCCGAGGGGACAGGGGTGGTGAGCAGTACTTC	CASTRGDRGGEQYF
TRBD1	NA	TRBV12-3/TRBV12-4	TRBJ2-6	TGTGCCAGCAGCCAGCAGGGGACAGGGTATGCTGGGGCCAACGTCCTGACTTTC	CASSQQGTGYAGANVLTF
TRBD1	once	TRBV6-5	TRBJ2-3	TGTGCCAGCAATTTACAGGGGGCGTCCACAGATACGCAGTATTTT	CASNLQGASTDTQYF
NA	NA	TRBV12-3/TRBV12-4	TRBJ2-3	TGTGCCGGCGCAGGAGGCACAGATACGCAGTATTTT	CAGAGGTDTQYF
NA	NA	TRBV29-1	TRBJ1-1	TGCAGCGTTCGGCGGGGCCTGAACACTGAAGCTTTCTTT	CSVRRGLNTEAFF
NA	NA	TRBV20-1	TRBJ1-6	TGCAGTGCTTCTATTGTAGGGGAAAGTTCACCCCTCCACTTT	CSASIVGESSPLHF
NA	NA	TRBV3-1	TRBJ1-2	TGTGCCAGCAGCCCGACCACCGCATCGGGCTACACCTTC	CASSPTTASGYTF
NA	NA	TRBV7-9	TRBJ1-6	TGTGCCAGCAGCTTTGAAAGGAATAATTCACCCCTCCACTTT	CASSFERNNSPLHF
NA	NA	TRBV28	TRBJ2-7	TGTGCCAGCAGTCCGCCGGGGGTAGTTACCTACGAGCAGTACTTC	CASSPPGVVTYEQYF
TRBD1	NA	TRBV12-3/TRBV12-4	TRBJ2-7	TGTGCCAGCAGTCCGGACAGGGAAGCCTACGAGCAGTACTTC	CASSPDREAYEQYF
TRBD1	once	TRBV5-1	TRBJ2-7	TGCGCCAGCAGCCCCCGACAGGGGAACCGGAACGAGCAGTACTTC	CASSPRQGNRNEQYF
NA	NA	TRBV5-1	TRBJ2-1	TGCGCCAGCAGCTTGAGGCGGGTAAGCTCCTACAATGAGCAGTTCTTC	CASSLRRVSSYNEQFF
NA	NA	TRBV13	TRBJ2-7	TGTGCCAGCAGCTTACCGACCCAGGGAACATACGAGCAGTACTTC	CASSLPTQGTYEQYF
NA	NA	TRBV3-1	TRBJ2-5	TGTGCCAGCAGCCAAGATTTCGGACTTGGGAAAGAGACCCAGTACTTC	CASSQDFGLGKETQYF
NA	NA	TRBV4-2	TRBJ2-7	TGTGCCAGCAGTCAGGCGGGACAGAGTTACGAGCAGTACTTC	CASSQAGQSYEQYF
TRBD1	NA	TRBV9	TRBJ2-7	TGTGCCAGCAGCGGAGGTCGGGACAGGGCTACGGAGCAGTACTTC	CASSGGRDRATEQYF
TRBD1	NA	TRBV18	TRBJ2-7	TGTGCCAGCTCACCGGGGAGACAGGGGGCGCGGGAGCAGTACTTC	CASSPGRQGAREQYF
NA	NA	TRBV20-1	TRBJ1-5	TGCAGTGCTAGAAACGGACTATACAATCAGCCCCAGCATTTT	CSARNGLYNQPQHF
NA	once	TRBV29-1	TRBJ2-3	TGCAGCGTTAAGGGACTTAGCACAGATACGCAGTATTTT	CSVKGLSTDTQYF
TRBD2	NA	TRBV7-9	TRBJ2-7	TGTGCCAGCAGCCAGGCACTAGCGGGGATCTACGAGCAGTACTTC	CASSQALAGIYEQYF
NA	NA	TRBV11-1	TRBJ1-2	TGTGCCAGCGGGGGGCCTGGCTACACCTTC	CASGGPGYTF
NA	once	TRBV7-3	TRBJ2-5	TGTGCCAGCAGCTTAATGCGAGAAGGGACCCAGTACTTC	CASSLMREGTQYF
TRBD2	NA	TRBV5-1	TRBJ2-7	TGCGCCAGCAGCCCGCAGAGTTCTAGCGGGTCCTACGAGCAGTACTTC	CASSPQSSSGSYEQYF
NA	NA	TRBV15	TRBJ1-2	TGTGCCACCAGCAGAGATAAGGGTCTCAACTATGGCTACACCTTC	CATSRDKGLNYGYTF
TRBD2	NA	TRBV12-3/TRBV12-4	TRBJ2-7	TGTGCCAGCAGTCAATCAGCGGGAGAGGCCGAGCAGTACTTC	CASSQSAGEAEQYF
TRBD2	NA	TRBV20-1	TRBJ2-3	TGCAGTGCTAGCAGCCTGTCCGGGAGGGCAGATACGCAGTATTTT	CSASSLSGRADTQYF
NA	NA	TRBV24-1	TRBJ2-2	TGTGCCACCAGTGACTCCGGGACGGAGAATACCGGGGAGCTGTTTTTT	CATSDSGTENTGELFF
NA	NA	TRBV2	TRBJ1-5	TGTGCCAGCGGCAGGGCGGGTCAGCCCCAGCATTTT	CASGRAGQPQHF
NA	NA	TRBV10-3	TRBJ2-1	TGTGCCAGTGCAGGGACCTCCTACAATGAGCAGTTCTTC	CASAGTSYNEQFF
TRBD2	NA	TRBV6-1	TRBJ2-7	TGTGCCAGCAGTCGACGACTAGCGGGCACCACCTACGAGCAGTACTTC	CASSRRLAGTTYEQYF
NA	once	TRBV20-1	TRBJ2-3	TGCAGTGCTAGAGATCCAGCGGGTACTAGCACAGATACGCAGTATTTT	CSARDPAGTSTDTQYF
TRBD2	NA	TRBV7-9	TRBJ2-3	TGTGCCAGCAGCCCGATTGTCTTTCGGGGGGGGAGCACAGATACGCAGTATTTT	CASSPIVFRGGSTDTQYF
NA	NA	TRBV30	TRBJ2-6	TGTGCCTGGAGTGTCGGGGTTCTGGGGGCCAACGTCCTGACTTTC	CAWSVGVLGANVLTF
TRBD2	once	TRBV20-1	TRBJ2-5	TGCAGTGCCCGCCGGGGGGCGGGGGGAGAGACCCAGTACTTC	CSARRGAGGETQYF
NA	NA	TRBV25-1	TRBJ1-6	TGTGCCAGCAGTGCCCTCCGGGCGGGTTCACCCCTCCACTTT	CASSALRAGSPLHF
TRBD1	NA	TRBV29-1	TRBJ1-5	TGCAGCGTTGTTTTAACAGGGGGAGGCAATCAGCCCCAGCATTTT	CSVVLTGGGNQPQHF
NA	NA	TRBV5-6	TRBJ2-7	TGTGCCAGCAGCAGAGGAAACGAGCAGTACTTC	CASSRGNEQYF
NA	NA	TRBV6-6	TRBJ1-2	TGTGCCAGCAGTTGGACAGTTCCCCTTGATGGCTACACCTTC	CASSWTVPLDGYTF
NA	NA	TRBV2	TRBJ1-5	TGTGCCACCAGAGAGAGCCTAAATCAGCCCCAGCATTTT	CATRESLNQPQHF
TRBD2	NA	TRBV20-1	TRBJ2-1	TGCAGTGTCACTACGACTAGCGGCGTGCGGAATGAGCAGTTCTTC	CSVTTTSGVRNEQFF
NA	NA	TRBV12-5	TRBJ2-2	TGTGCTAGTGGTTTGGTACGATTAGGGGAGCTGTTTTTT	CASGLVRLGELFF
NA	NA	TRBV29-1	TRBJ2-4	TGCAGCGTTGAGGCAGCTAAAAACATTCAGTACTTC	CSVEAAKNIQYF
NA	NA	TRBV30	TRBJ1-1	TGTGCCTGGAGTGTCTGGGGGACGACCACTGAAGCTTTCTTT	CAWSVWGTTTEAFF
TRBD1	NA	TRBV20-1	TRBJ2-7	TGCAGTGCTCCGAACCCGGGACAGGGCATCCGGGAGCAGTACTTC	CSAPNPGQGIREQYF